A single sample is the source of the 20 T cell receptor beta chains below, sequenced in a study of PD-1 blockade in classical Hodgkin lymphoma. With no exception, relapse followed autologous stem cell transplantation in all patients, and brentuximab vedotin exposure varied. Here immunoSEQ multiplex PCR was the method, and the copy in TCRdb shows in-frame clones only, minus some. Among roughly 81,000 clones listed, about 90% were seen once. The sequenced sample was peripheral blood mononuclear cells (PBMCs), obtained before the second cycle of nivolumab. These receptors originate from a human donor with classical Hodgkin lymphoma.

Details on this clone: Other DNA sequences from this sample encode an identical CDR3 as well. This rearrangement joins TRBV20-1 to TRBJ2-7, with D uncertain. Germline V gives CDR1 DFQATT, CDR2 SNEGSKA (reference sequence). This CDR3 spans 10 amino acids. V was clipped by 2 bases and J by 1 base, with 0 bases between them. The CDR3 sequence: CSARSYEQYF. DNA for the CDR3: TGCAGTGCTAGATCCTACGAGCAGTACTTC.

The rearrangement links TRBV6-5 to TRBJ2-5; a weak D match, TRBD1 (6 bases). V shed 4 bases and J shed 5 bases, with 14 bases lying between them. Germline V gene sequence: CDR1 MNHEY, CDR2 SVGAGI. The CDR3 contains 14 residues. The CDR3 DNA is TGTGCCAGCAGTTCCCTACAGGGTTGGGAGACCCAGTACTTC. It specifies CASSSLQGWETQYF.

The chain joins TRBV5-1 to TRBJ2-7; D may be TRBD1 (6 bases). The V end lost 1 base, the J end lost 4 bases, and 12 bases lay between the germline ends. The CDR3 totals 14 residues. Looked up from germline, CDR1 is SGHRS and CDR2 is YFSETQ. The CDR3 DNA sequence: TGCGCCAGCAGCTTGCCGGACAGAATGTACGAGCAGTACTTC. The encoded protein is CASSLPDRMYEQYF.

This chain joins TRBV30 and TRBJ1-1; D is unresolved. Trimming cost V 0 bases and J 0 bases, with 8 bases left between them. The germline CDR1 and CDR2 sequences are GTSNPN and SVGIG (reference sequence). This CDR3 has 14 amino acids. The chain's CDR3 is CAWSVRRMNTEAFF. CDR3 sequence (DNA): TGTGCCTGGAGTGTACGGCGCATGAACACTGAAGCTTTCTTT.

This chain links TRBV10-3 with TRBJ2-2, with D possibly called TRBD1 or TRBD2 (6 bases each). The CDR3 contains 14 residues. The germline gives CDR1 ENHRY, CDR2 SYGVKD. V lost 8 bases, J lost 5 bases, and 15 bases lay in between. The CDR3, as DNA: TGTGCCATCTCGGGGGACACCGAAACCGGGGAGCTGTTTTTT. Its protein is CAISGDTETGELFF.

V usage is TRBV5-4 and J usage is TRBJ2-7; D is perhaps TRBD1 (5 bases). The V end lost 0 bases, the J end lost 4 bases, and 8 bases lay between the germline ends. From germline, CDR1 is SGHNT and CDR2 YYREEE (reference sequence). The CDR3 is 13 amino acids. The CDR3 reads CASSLDRQYEQYF. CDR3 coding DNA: TGTGCCAGCAGCTTGGACAGGCAATACGAGCAGTACTTC.

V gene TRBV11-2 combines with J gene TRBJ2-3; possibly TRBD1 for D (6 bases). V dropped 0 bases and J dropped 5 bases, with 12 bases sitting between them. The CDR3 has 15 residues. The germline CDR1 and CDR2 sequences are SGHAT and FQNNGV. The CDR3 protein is CASSLEGKGGDTQYF. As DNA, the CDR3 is TGTGCCAGCAGCTTAGAAGGGAAAGGGGGAGATACGCAGTATTTT.

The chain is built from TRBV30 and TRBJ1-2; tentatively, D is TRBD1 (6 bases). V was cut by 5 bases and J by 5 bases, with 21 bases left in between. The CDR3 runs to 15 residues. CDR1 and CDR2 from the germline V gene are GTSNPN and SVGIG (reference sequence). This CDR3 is CAWGMGGGSVYGYTF. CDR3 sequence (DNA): TGTGCCTGGGGTATGGGTGGGGGCTCGGTTTATGGCTACACCTTC.

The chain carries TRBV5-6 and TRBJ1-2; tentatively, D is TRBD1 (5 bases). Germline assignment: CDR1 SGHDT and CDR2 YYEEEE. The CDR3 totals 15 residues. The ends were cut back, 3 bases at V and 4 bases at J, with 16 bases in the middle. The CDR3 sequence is CASSWRPGGPYGYTF. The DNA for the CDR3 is TGTGCCAGCAGCTGGCGCCCCGGGGGACCCTATGGCTACACCTTC.

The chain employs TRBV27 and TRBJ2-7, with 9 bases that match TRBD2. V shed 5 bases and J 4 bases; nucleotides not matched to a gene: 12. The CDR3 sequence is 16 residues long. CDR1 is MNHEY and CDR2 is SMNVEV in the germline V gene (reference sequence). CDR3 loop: CASSRPIAGVGYEQYF. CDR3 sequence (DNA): TGTGCCAGCAGTCGGCCAATAGCGGGAGTGGGTTACGAGCAGTACTTC.

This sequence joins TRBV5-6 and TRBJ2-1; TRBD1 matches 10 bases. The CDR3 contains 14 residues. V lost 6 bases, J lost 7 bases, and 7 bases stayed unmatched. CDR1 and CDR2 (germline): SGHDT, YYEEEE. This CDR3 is CASTDRGLYNEQFF. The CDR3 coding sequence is TGTGCCAGCACTGACAGGGGGCTCTATAATGAGCAGTTCTTC.

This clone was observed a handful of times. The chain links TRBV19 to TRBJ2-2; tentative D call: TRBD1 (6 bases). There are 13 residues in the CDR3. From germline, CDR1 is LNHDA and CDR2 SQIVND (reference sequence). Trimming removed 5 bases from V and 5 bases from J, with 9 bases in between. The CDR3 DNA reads TGTGCCAGTAGTCAACAGGGAACCGGGGAGCTGTTTTTT. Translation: CASSQQGTGELFF.

The CDR3 loop is CASSPLLTGTITGELFF. The CDR3 DNA is TGTGCCAGCAGTCCACTTTTGACAGGGACGATCACCGGGGAGCTGTTTTTT. This chain joins TRBV28 and TRBJ2-2; 7 nucleotides match TRBD1. CDR1 is MDHEN, CDR2 SYDVKM, per germline. V lost 5 bases to trimming and J lost 4 bases; unmatched junction nucleotides: 13. CDR3 length equals 17 residues. Full variable domain (outside the CDR3, taken from reference TRBV28 and TRBJ2-2): DVKVTQSSRYLVKRTGEKVFLECVQDMDHENMFWYRQDPGLGLRLIYFSYDVKMKEKGDIPEGYSVSREKKERFSLILESASTNQTSMYLCASSPLLTGTITGELFFGEGSRLTVL.

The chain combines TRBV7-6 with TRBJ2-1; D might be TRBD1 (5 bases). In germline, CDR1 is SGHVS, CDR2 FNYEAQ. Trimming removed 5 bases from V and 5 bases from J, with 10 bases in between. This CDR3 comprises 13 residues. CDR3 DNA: TGTGCCAGCAGCCAAGGGGTTAACAATGAGCAGTTCTTC. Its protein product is CASSQGVNNEQFF. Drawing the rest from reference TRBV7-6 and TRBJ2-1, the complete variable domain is GAGVSQSPRYKVTKRGQDVALRCDPISGHVSLYWYRQALGQGPEFLTYFNYEAQQDKSGLPNDRFSAERPEGSISTLTIQRTEQRDSAMYRCASSQGVNNEQFFGPGTRLTVL.

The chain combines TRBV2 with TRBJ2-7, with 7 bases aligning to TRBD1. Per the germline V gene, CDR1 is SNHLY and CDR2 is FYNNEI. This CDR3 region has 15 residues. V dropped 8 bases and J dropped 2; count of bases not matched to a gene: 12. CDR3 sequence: CASYVLAGGTYEQYF. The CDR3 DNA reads TGTGCCAGCTACGTCTTGGCAGGGGGAACCTACGAGCAGTACTTC.

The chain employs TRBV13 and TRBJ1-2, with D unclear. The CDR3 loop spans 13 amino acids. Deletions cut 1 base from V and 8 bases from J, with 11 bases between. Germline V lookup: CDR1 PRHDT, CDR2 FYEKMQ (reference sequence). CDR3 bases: TGTGCCAGCAGCTTAGAATTGGTGACCGGCTACACCTTC. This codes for CASSLELVTGYTF.

CDR3 sequence reads: CASATGQGNTGELFF. Here the CDR3 DNA reads TGTGCCAGCGCAACGGGACAGGGGAACACCGGGGAGCTGTTTTTT. The chain recombines TRBV18 with TRBJ2-2; TRBD1 aligns across 9 bases. J lost 1 base, V lost 8 bases, and 5 bases had no gene match. CDR1 is KGHSH and CDR2 is LQKENI in the germline V gene. CDR3 length: 15 residues.

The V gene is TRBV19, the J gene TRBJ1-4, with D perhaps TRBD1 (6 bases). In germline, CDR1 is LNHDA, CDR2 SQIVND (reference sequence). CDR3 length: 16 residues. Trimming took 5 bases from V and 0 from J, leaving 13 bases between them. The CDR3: CASSSPGGATNEKLFF. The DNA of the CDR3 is TGTGCCAGTAGTTCCCCGGGGGGCGCAACTAATGAAAAACTGTTTTTT. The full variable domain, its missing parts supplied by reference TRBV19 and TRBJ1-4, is DGGITQSPKYLFRKEGQNVTLSCEQNLNHDAMYWYRQDPGQGLRLIYYSQIVNDFQKGDIAEGYSVSREKKESFPLTVTSAQKNPTAFYLCASSSPGGATNEKLFFGSGTQLSVL.

CDR3 sequence reads: CASSLLGSYEQYF. The CDR3 DNA reads TGTGCCAGCAGCCTACTTGGCAGCTACGAGCAGTACTTC. The rearrangement joins TRBV6-1 to TRBJ2-7; no firm D call. V lost 6 bases and J lost 3, with 12 bases in between. The germline V gene has CDR1 MNHNS and CDR2 SASEGT. The CDR3 consists of 13 residues.

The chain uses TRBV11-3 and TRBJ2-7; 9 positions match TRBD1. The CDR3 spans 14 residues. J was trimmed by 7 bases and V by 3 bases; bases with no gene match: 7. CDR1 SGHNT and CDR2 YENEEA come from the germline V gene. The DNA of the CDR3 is TGTGCCAGCAGCTTGGGCGGACAGGGGCGGGAGCAGTACTTC. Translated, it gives CASSLGGQGREQYF.